Each of the 5 T cell receptor beta chains below was sequenced from the same sample in a study of control samples from healthy donors and cancer patients. TCRdb's copy holds only in-frame clones and misses some; the assay was immunoSEQ multiplex PCR. Of around 78,000 clones in the sample, 94% were seen once. The sample comprised blood. The receptor set was obtained from a woman aged 18-29 years in good health.

V usage is TRBV5-1 and J usage is TRBJ2-2, with a tentative D call TRBD1 (5 bases). Trimming shortened V by 0 bases and J by 2 bases, and 8 bases separated the two germline ends. Germline V CDR1 and CDR2: SGHRS, YFSETQ. The CDR3 runs 15 residues. CDR3 protein: CASSLEGSNTGELFF. The CDR3 coding sequence is TGCGCCAGCAGCTTGGAGGGGTCTAACACCGGGGAGCTGTTTTTT. Based on the CDR3 plus reference TRBV5-1 and TRBJ2-2, the full variable domain is KAGVTQTPRYLIKTRGQQVTLSCSPISGHRSVSWYQQTPGQGLQFLFEYFSETQRNKGNFPGRFSGRQFSNSRSEMNVSTLELGDSALYLCASSLEGSNTGELFFGEGSRLTVL.

This clone was seen only once. V usage is TRBV7-2 and J usage is TRBJ2-1, with D possibly matching TRBD2 (6 bases). The CDR3 sequence is 16 residues long. V lost 5 bases and J 1 base, leaving 15 bases between the germline ends. Germline CDR1 SGHTA, CDR2 FQGNSA. As DNA, the CDR3 is TGTGCCAGCAGCACCCGACTAGGTGGGTCCTACAATGAGCAGTTCTTC. Protein product: CASSTRLGGSYNEQFF.

This chain joins TRBV6-4 and TRBJ2-1; D uncertain. CDR1 and CDR2 from the germline V gene are MRHNA and SNTAGT. The CDR3 covers 12 residues. The V and J ends lost 8 bases and 5 bases respectively, with 10 bases between them. The DNA for the CDR3 is TGTGCCAGCGGGTCGGACCACAATGAGCAGTTCTTC. Translated, it gives CASGSDHNEQFF.

The rearrangement uses TRBV7-8 and TRBJ1-2; D is uncertain. The CDR3 consists of 13 residues. Germline CDR1 SGHVS, CDR2 FQNEAQ. The V end was cut by 2 bases, the J end by 2 bases, with 6 bases between. The CDR3 sequence is CASSLRGNYGYTF. For the CDR3, the DNA is TGTGCCAGCAGCTTACGCGGAAACTATGGCTACACCTTC.

A single count supports this clone. The V gene is TRBV7-9, the J gene TRBJ1-2; TRBD1 might be the D (5 bases). Germline V lookup: CDR1 SEHNR, CDR2 FQNEAQ (reference sequence). This CDR3 is 13 amino acids long. Trimming shortened V by 2 bases and J by 12 bases, and 16 bases separated the two germline ends. CDR3 sequence: CASSLSGYSDNTF. The CDR3 region has the DNA TGTGCCAGCAGCTTATCAGGGTATAGCGACAACACCTTC. Filled out from reference TRBV7-9 and TRBJ1-2, the complete variable domain reads DTGVSQNPRHKITKRGQNVTFRCDPISEHNRLYWYRQTLGQGPEFLTYFQNEAQLEKSRLLSDRFSAERPKGSFSTLEIQRTEQGDSAMYLCASSLSGYSDNTFGSGTRLTVV.